A single sample gave rise to the 28 T cell receptor beta chains below, sequenced in a study of blood T cells in healthy people across ages. Sample-barcoded 5' priming and a J-beta primer mix drove a second PCR of about 6 to 11 cycles. TCRdb processed the 5' RACE reads anew with MiXCR; each CDR3 protein has one entry. This sample has approximately 1.5 million distinct CDR3 sequences, with roughly 32% found just once. Sequenced input: blood. The receptors come from a woman aged 25-40 years in good health.

This clonotype was detected a few times. V and J are TRBV20-1 and TRBJ2-3; D remains ambiguous. From germline, CDR1 is DFQATT and CDR2 SNEGSKA (reference sequence). Trimming removed 3 bases from V and 0 bases from J, with 10 bases in between. CDR3 length: 14 amino acids. DNA for the CDR3: TGCAGTGCTAGTAGGCTCCGCAGCACAGATACGCAGTATTTT. Translating gives CSASRLRSTDTQYF.

V is TRBV29-1 and J is TRBJ1-5; weak D call: TRBD1 (5 bases). The germline gives CDR1 SQVTM, CDR2 ANQGSEA. V gave up 6 bases and J gave up 0 bases, with 12 bases separating them. The CDR3 is 14 amino acids. The CDR3 reads CSVRTRDSNQPQHF. CDR3 bases: TGCAGCGTCCGGACACGGGATAGCAATCAGCCCCAGCATTTT.

This clonotype has just a few counts. V usage is TRBV20-1 and J usage is TRBJ2-7; 8 bases fit TRBD2. Germline V lookup: CDR1 DFQATT, CDR2 SNEGSKA (reference sequence). The CDR3 has 15 amino acids. After removal of 6 bases from V and 5 bases from J, the junction contained 15 bases not matched to a gene. This CDR3 is CSAQGAGLGLNEQYF. CDR3 sequence (DNA): TGCAGTGCCCAAGGCGCGGGACTAGGTCTGAACGAGCAGTACTTC.

As to this clonotype: A much larger clone is a single base away; this may be a read error. This chain joins TRBV4-1 and TRBJ2-7, with 7 nucleotides matching TRBD2. J gave up 7 bases and V 2 bases, and 14 bases lay outside the gene matches. The CDR3 consists of 16 residues. CDR1 is MGHRA, CDR2 YSYEKL, per germline. The CDR3 here is CASSQSREARWDEQYF. CDR3 nucleotides: TGCGCCAGCAGCCAAAGTCGGGAGGCCCGTTGGGATGAGCAGTACTTC.

The chain is built from TRBV2 and TRBJ1-2; D perhaps matches TRBD1 (6 bases). V dropped 1 base and J dropped 3 bases, with 12 bases sitting between them. Germline CDR1 reads SNHLY; CDR2 reads FYNNEI. CDR3 length: 15 amino acids. CDR3 in DNA: TGTGCCAGCAGTGAAGGTGGGGGCCCCCACTATGGCTACACCTTC. It encodes CASSEGGGPHYGYTF.

This clonotype has a count of ten or more. The chain links TRBV6-1 to TRBJ2-7; 8 bases match TRBD1. Looked up from germline, CDR1 is MNHNS and CDR2 is SASEGT. This CDR3 is built from 13 residues. V shed 6 bases and J 6 bases; nucleotides not matched to a gene: 7. The CDR3 loop is CASSDRGLGEQYF. CDR3 in DNA: TGTGCCAGCAGCGACAGGGGTCTCGGCGAGCAGTACTTC.

DNA of the CDR3: TGTGCCAGCAGTCCTCCGGTGGCGGGGAGAGAGACCCAGTACTTC. Translating gives CASSPPVAGRETQYF. The rearrangement joins TRBV7-9 to TRBJ2-7; tentatively, D is TRBD2 (6 bases). Gene TRBJ2-5 matches the end of the DNA better, so the J call may be wrong. This CDR3 contains 15 residues. Germline CDR1 is SEHNR and CDR2 is FQNEAQ (reference sequence).

The J gene is TRBJ1-1, the V gene TRBV12-3 or TRBV12-4, with D maybe TRBD1 (5 bases). The CDR3 is 14 amino acids. The ends were cut back, 2 bases at V and 6 bases at J, with 13 bases in the middle. The CDR3 DNA reads as TGTGCCAGCAGTTTAAGAGGGTTGGGGGCTGAAGCTTTCTTT. Translating gives CASSLRGLGAEAFF.

This clonotype was counted between two and nine times. The rearrangement uses TRBV12-3 or TRBV12-4 and TRBJ1-5; 8 bases match TRBD1. The CDR3 runs to 17 residues. J was trimmed by 0 bases and V by 6 bases; bases with no gene match: 10. CDR3 in amino acids: CASRPGQARYSNQPQHF. The CDR3 DNA follows: TGTGCCAGCAGACCGGGACAGGCCCGTTATAGCAATCAGCCCCAGCATTTT.

There are a few counts of this clonotype. The chain combines TRBV20-1 with TRBJ1-6; 8 bases are a match to TRBD1. Per the germline V gene, CDR1 is DFQATT and CDR2 is SNEGSKA (reference sequence). J lost 3 bases, V lost 0 bases, and 7 bases had no gene match. This CDR3 is built from 17 residues. CDR3 amino acids: CSARDLSGGFYNSPLHF. DNA of the CDR3: TGCAGTGCTAGAGACCTATCAGGGGGCTTCTATAATTCACCCCTCCACTTT.

Comments on this clonotype: One end of the junction fails to match germline, which may point to a read error. The gene calls are TRBV15 and TRBJ1-4, with D possibly being TRBD1 (5 bases). Germline lookup yields CDR1 LNHNV and CDR2 YYDKDF (reference sequence). The CDR3 consists of 16 residues. The DNA for the CDR3 is TGTGCCGCCAGCCCCGAGGGGAGACCAACTAATGAAAGACTGTTTTTT. Residues: CAASPEGRPTNERLFF.

This clonotype was seen many times. V gene TRBV7-9 combines with J gene TRBJ2-1, with 7 bases lining up with TRBD2. The CDR3 contains 15 residues. Germline assignment: CDR1 SEHNR and CDR2 FQNEAQ (reference sequence). Trimming at V came to 6 bases and at J to 5 bases, leaving 10 bases not matched to a gene. In nucleotides, the CDR3 is TGTGCCAGCAGTTTGTCGGGGGGTCTGGACAATGAGCAGTTCTTC. It encodes CASSLSGGLDNEQFF.

Remarks on this clonotype: Relative to the germline gene, one junction end is altered; a read error may explain this. The chain employs TRBV4-1 and TRBJ2-1; D possibly matches TRBD1 or TRBD2 (5 bases each). CDR1 and CDR2 (germline): MGHRA, YSYEKL. CDR3 size: 15 residues. CDR3 sequence: CAGSHEWGSNNEQFF. The CDR3, as DNA: TGCGCCGGCAGCCACGAATGGGGGAGCAACAATGAGCAGTTCTTC.

In its sample, this clonotype was seen many times. J is TRBJ2-7 and V is TRBV12-3 or TRBV12-4; maybe TRBD1 (6 bases). The CDR3 loop spans 14 amino acids. Deletions cut 5 bases from V and 5 bases from J, with 16 bases between. The CDR3 nucleotides read TGTGCCAGCAGTACCACCCCCGACAGGAACGAGCAGTACTTC. Protein product: CASSTTPDRNEQYF.

This clonotype was observed a handful of times. This chain connects TRBV3-1 to TRBJ1-1, with no clear D. Trimming pared 1 base from V and 8 bases from J, leaving 5 bases between. Per germline, CDR1 LGHDT and CDR2 YNNKEL (reference sequence). The CDR3 length is 11 residues. The CDR3 coding sequence is TGTGCCAGCAGCCAAGTTTCCGAAGCTTTCTTT. Its translation is CASSQVSEAFF. The full variable domain, its missing parts supplied by reference TRBV3-1 and TRBJ1-1, is DTAVSQTPKYLVTQMGNDKSIKCEQNLGHDTMYWYKQDSKKFLKIMFSYNNKELIINETVPNRFSPKSPDKAHLNLHINSLELGDSAVYFCASSQVSEAFFGQGTRLTVV.

This clonotype was seen only a few times. The chain joins TRBV20-1 to TRBJ1-4, with TRBD1 as a possible D gene (5 bases). This CDR3 region has 15 residues. CDR1 is DFQATT, CDR2 SNEGSKA, per germline (reference sequence). Trimming removed 0 bases from V and 4 bases from J, with 12 bases in between. In nucleotides, the CDR3 is TGCAGTGCTAGAGAAATCGGGGCTAATAATGAAAAACTGTTTTTT. This codes for CSAREIGANNEKLFF.

The sample holds many counts of this clonotype. V and J are TRBV4-2 and TRBJ2-5; 9 bases map to TRBD2. The CDR3 is made up of 17 amino acids. V was clipped by 4 bases and J by 5 bases; unmatched bases: 14. Germline loops: CDR1 LGHNA, CDR2 YNFKEQ. The CDR3 is CASSLSRVGTSRETQYF. In DNA form, the CDR3 reads TGTGCCAGCAGCCTCTCCCGGGTAGGGACTAGCCGGGAGACCCAGTACTTC.

This clonotype has ten or more counts. The chain links TRBV29-1 to TRBJ2-7; tentatively, D is TRBD1 or TRBD2 (5 bases each). The CDR3 loop spans 12 amino acids. Trimming took off 4 bases at V and 4 bases at J, with 11 bases between the two ends. Looked up from germline, CDR1 is SQVTM and CDR2 is ANQGSEA. DNA for the CDR3: TGCAGCGTTGGGAGAGGGGCATACGAGCAGTACTTC. This codes for CSVGRGAYEQYF.

This clonotype was seen a handful of times. The rearrangement joins TRBV7-3 to TRBJ2-1, with a tentative D call TRBD2 (6 bases). The CDR3 spans 12 residues. V lost 5 bases and J lost 9, with 11 bases in between. In germline, CDR1 is SGHTA, CDR2 FQGTGA. In DNA, the CDR3 is TGTGCCAGCAGCCAACGGGGGTCTGAGCAGTTCTTC. Its translation is CASSQRGSEQFF.

The rearrangement links TRBV28 to TRBJ2-1; 9 nucleotides agree with TRBD2. Trimming removed 5 bases from V and 9 bases from J; junction bases left unmatched: 20. The CDR3 has 18 residues. Germline V CDR1 and CDR2: MDHEN, SYDVKM. The chain's CDR3 is CASSPTRGGWLAGSEQFF. CDR3 sequence (DNA): TGTGCCAGCAGTCCCACTCGCGGTGGGTGGCTAGCGGGATCTGAGCAGTTCTTC. Variable domain in full (rest from reference TRBV28 and TRBJ2-1): DVKVTQSSRYLVKRTGEKVFLECVQDMDHENMFWYRQDPGLGLRLIYFSYDVKMKEKGDIPEGYSVSREKKERFSLILESASTNQTSMYLCASSPTRGGWLAGSEQFFGPGTRLTVL.

The V and J genes are TRBV10-2 and TRBJ1-2; 9 nucleotides line up with TRBD1. Trimming cost V 6 bases and J 7 bases; bases outside gene matches: 12. The CDR3 sequence is 15 residues long. From germline, CDR1 is WSHSY and CDR2 SAAADI. CDR3 in DNA: TGCGCCAGCAGCCTTCCTCCGGGACAGGGTTCTGGCTACACCTTC. Encoded protein: CASSLPPGQGSGYTF.

The J gene is TRBJ2-3, the V gene TRBV12-3 or TRBV12-4; the match to TRBD2 covers 7 bases. Germline trimming cut 5 bases from V and 4 bases from J; bases unmatched to any gene: 12. This CDR3 is 16 amino acids long. CDR3 in DNA: TGTGCCAGCAGTCGCCTAGCGGCTGTTAGAGCAGATACGCAGTATTTT. This sequence encodes CASSRLAAVRADTQYF.

The rearrangement joins TRBV11-2 to TRBJ2-3; no firm D call. V was cut by 0 bases and J by 0 bases, with 7 bases left in between. This CDR3 has 15 residues. Germline values: CDR1 SGHAT, CDR2 FQNNGV. The CDR3 region is CASSLDWVSTDTQYF. CDR3 DNA sequence: TGTGCCAGCAGCTTAGATTGGGTGAGCACAGATACGCAGTATTTT.

The V call is TRBV2, the J call TRBJ2-4; tentative D call: TRBD2 (5 bases). The end of the DNA aligns better with TRBJ2-5, so the J call may be wrong. Per germline, CDR1 SNHLY and CDR2 FYNNEI. This CDR3 has 15 amino acids. Here the CDR3 reads CASTRGLAERETQYF. In nucleotides, the CDR3 is TGTGCCAGCACCAGAGGGCTAGCCGAACGGGAGACCCAGTACTTC.

This clonotype was counted a few times. The chain couples TRBV10-3 to TRBJ2-3; tentative D call: TRBD1 (7 bases). The germline V gene encodes CDR1 ENHRY and CDR2 SYGVKD. The CDR3 consists of 15 residues. Trimming took off 3 bases at V and 4 bases at J, with 14 bases between the two ends. The DNA for the CDR3 is TGTGCCATCAGTGACCGACTAGGGGGCCCAGATACGCAGTATTTT. Translation gives CAISDRLGGPDTQYF.

CDR3: CASSHFGFSGANVLTF. The CDR3 DNA reads as TGTGCCAGCAGCCACTTTGGGTTTTCTGGGGCCAACGTCCTGACTTTC. The J gene is TRBJ2-6, the V gene TRBV6-1; no reliable D call. Germline V lookup: CDR1 MNHNS, CDR2 SASEGT. This CDR3 is 16 amino acids long. Trimming cost V 6 bases and J 1 base, with 13 bases left between them.

V and J are TRBV6-2 or TRBV6-3 and TRBJ1-5; no firm D call. With 0 bases removed from V and 6 bases from J, the gap between germline ends came to 18 bases. The CDR3 loop spans 17 amino acids. Germline V gene sequence: CDR1 MNHEY, CDR2 SVGEGT. The CDR3 region has the DNA TGTGCCAGCAGTTACTCGAGTTATTCGGGGAAGGGTCAGCCCCAGCATTTT. Translation gives CASSYSSYSGKGQPQHF.

The rearrangement links TRBV5-1 to TRBJ2-7; 10 bases are shared with TRBD2. V shed 4 bases and J 2 bases; nucleotides not matched to a gene: 15. The CDR3 spans 18 residues. Germline-derived CDR1 and CDR2 are SGHRS and YFSETQ. In DNA form, the CDR3 reads TGCGCCAGCAGCCCCAGGCCAGCGGGAGGGATCGAGACCTACGAGCAGTACTTC. This sequence encodes CASSPRPAGGIETYEQYF.